The text below deals with one T cell receptor (beta chain). No antigen is known for it. The cDNA had a unique molecular identifier and a template-switch universal primer site. MiXCR was run by TCRdb on the 5' RACE reads, yielding one entry per CDR3 protein. The repertoire has about 900,000 distinct CDR3 sequences, roughly an eighth of them found once; the top ten carry about 1.5%. Germline CDR1 DFQATT, CDR2 SNEGSKA (reference sequence). Germline trimming cut 6 bases from V and 0 bases from J; bases unmatched to any gene: 8. There are 16 residues in the CDR3. The data belong to a study of identical twins. General observations from the study: Possibly, invariant MAIT and iNKT cells partly confounded zero-insertion analyses. Cord blood beta clonotypes that were abundant carried fewer insertions, and memory repertoires showed no such trend.

All donors were healthy, and all were Caucasian. These data also formed part of another study, on yellow fever vaccine responses in identical twins.

The chain links TRBV20-1 to TRBJ1-4, with 9 bases that match TRBD1. Sequencing was done on a sample of PBMCs. The clonotype was recovered from a woman aged 18-35 years in good health. The CDR3 spells CSAYRGLEATNEKLFF. DNA of the CDR3: TGCAGTGCATACAGGGGGCTAGAAGCAACTAATGAAAAACTGTTTTTT.